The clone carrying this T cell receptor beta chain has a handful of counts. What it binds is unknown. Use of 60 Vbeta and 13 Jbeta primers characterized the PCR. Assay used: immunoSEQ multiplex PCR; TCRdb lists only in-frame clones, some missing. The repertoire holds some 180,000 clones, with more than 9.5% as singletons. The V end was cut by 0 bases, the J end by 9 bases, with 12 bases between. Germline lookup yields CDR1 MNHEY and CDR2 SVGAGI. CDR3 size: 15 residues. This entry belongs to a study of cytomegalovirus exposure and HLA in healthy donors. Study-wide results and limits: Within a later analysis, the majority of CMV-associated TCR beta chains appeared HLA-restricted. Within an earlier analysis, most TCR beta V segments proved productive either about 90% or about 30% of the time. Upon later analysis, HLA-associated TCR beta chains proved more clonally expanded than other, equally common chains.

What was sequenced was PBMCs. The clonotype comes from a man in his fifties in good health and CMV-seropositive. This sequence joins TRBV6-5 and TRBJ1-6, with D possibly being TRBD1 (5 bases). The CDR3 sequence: CASSYSTDTFSPLHF. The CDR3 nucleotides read TGTGCCAGCAGTTACTCGACAGATACTTTTTCACCCCTCCACTTT.